The clone carrying this TCR beta chain was detected a few times. The antigen remains undetermined. Sequenced by immunoSEQ multiplex PCR; TCRdb stores in-frame clones only, minus some. The repertoire holds a few hundred thousand clones, with 75% to 90% as singletons. The data originate from a study of cytomegalovirus exposure and HLA in healthy donors. Turning to the study itself: The roughly 700 first-cohort repertoires shared a platform with the 130 or so validation repertoires, as reported in a later analysis. Study-wide results and limits: Overall, some 160 TCR beta chains were annotated as cytomegalovirus-associated. In a later analysis, first-cohort TCR clusters were found to tend to co-occur in the 120 or so validation repertoires.

This CDR3 comprises 16 residues. The V gene end was trimmed by 5 bases and the J gene end by 7 bases; junction bases not matched to a gene: 11. CDR1 and CDR2 from the germline V gene are LNHDA and SQIVND (reference sequence). Separate from the approximately 650-subject first cohort, the roughly 120-subject validation cohort was the one that the donors belonged to. Sequenced: PBMCs. This chain joins TRBV19 and TRBJ2-1; 10 bases map to TRBD1. This sequence was found in a young woman in good health and CMV-seronegative. The CDR3 DNA follows: TGTGCCAGTAGTGTGAAGACCGGGACAGGGGTGAATGAGCAGTTCTTC. Translated: CASSVKTGTGVNEQFF.